This entry lists 8 T cell receptor beta chains sequenced from one sample in a study of response to subunit inactivated influenza vaccine. TCRdb re-derived calls from the RT-PCR reads in MiXCR, one entry per CDR3 protein. The data contain roughly 500,000 distinct CDR3 sequences, roughly 27% of them singletons. The sample was CD4+ T cells sorted from PBMCs, taken roughly 5 days after vaccination. Receptor source: a man aged 45-60 years who received an inactivated influenza vaccine.

This clonotype was observed once. The chain employs TRBV5-1 and TRBJ2-3, with a weak D call TRBD1 (5 bases). The V gene's germline CDR1 is SGHRS and CDR2 YFSETQ. V dropped 4 bases and J dropped 3 bases, with 15 bases sitting between them. The CDR3 covers 15 residues. This CDR3 reads CASSRNPGMTDTQYF. The CDR3 DNA reads as TGCGCCAGCAGCAGGAACCCAGGGATGACAGATACGCAGTATTTT.

For the CDR3, the DNA is TGTGCCAGCAGCTTCGGGCGGGGATGGGATACGCAGTATTTT. This encodes CASSFGRGWDTQYF. The rearrangement joins TRBV7-2 to TRBJ2-3, with D possibly being TRBD2 (6 bases). Trimming removed 3 bases at V and 6 bases at J, with 13 bases between. Germline CDR1 reads SGHTA; CDR2 reads FQGNSA. This CDR3 is 14 amino acids long.

Only a few counts were recorded for this clonotype. The genes are TRBV5-1 and TRBJ2-2, with TRBD2 matching 11 bases. This CDR3 has 17 amino acids. V lost 1 base, J lost 2 bases, and 4 bases stayed unmatched. Germline V gene lookup returns CDR1 SGHRS and CDR2 YFSETQ. The chain's CDR3 is CASSLNLAGGNTGELFF. The CDR3 DNA is TGCGCCAGCAGCTTGAACCTAGCGGGAGGAAACACCGGGGAGCTGTTTTTT.

This clonotype was counted only a few times. The J gene is TRBJ2-2, the V gene TRBV6-5, with 13 bases aligning to TRBD2. The CDR3 spans 15 residues. Trimming removed 2 bases from V and 8 bases from J; junction bases left unmatched: 2. Germline loops: CDR1 MNHEY, CDR2 SVGAGI. In nucleotides, the CDR3 is TGTGCCAGCAGTTACGGGACTAGCGGGAAGGGGGAGCTGTTTTTT. Translation: CASSYGTSGKGELFF.

This clonotype has more than one count but fewer than ten. The chain uses TRBV4-1 and TRBJ2-5, with TRBD1 identical over 8 bases. V gave up 0 bases and J gave up 6 bases; unmatched junction bases: 6. This CDR3 is 15 amino acids long. Germline lookup yields CDR1 MGHRA and CDR2 YSYEKL. The CDR3 is CASSQDAQGAKTQYF. The DNA for the CDR3 is TGCGCCAGCAGCCAAGACGCGCAGGGGGCGAAGACCCAGTACTTC.

The rearrangement uses TRBV25-1 and TRBJ2-7, with D unclear. Trimming took 0 bases from V and 0 from J, leaving 15 bases between them. The CDR3 sequence is 17 residues long. Germline V gives CDR1 MGHDK, CDR2 SYGVNS. This CDR3 reads CASSEYGVGRFSYEQYF. The CDR3 nucleotides are TGTGCCAGCAGTGAATATGGTGTTGGCAGATTCTCCTACGAGCAGTACTTC.

This clonotype was recorded a few times. The rearrangement joins TRBV7-8 to TRBJ2-1; D is perhaps TRBD1 (6 bases). V shed 5 bases and J shed 5 bases, with 19 bases lying between them. CDR1 is SGHVS and CDR2 is FQNEAQ in the germline V gene. The CDR3 loop spans 16 amino acids. The DNA for the CDR3 is TGTGCCAGCAGCATAAACCGGGACAAGGATAACAATGAGCAGTTCTTC. Translating gives CASSINRDKDNNEQFF.

This clonotype has at least ten counts. The J gene is TRBJ1-2, the V gene TRBV4-3; 8 nucleotides line up with TRBD1. CDR3 length: 13 amino acids. Trimming at V came to 4 bases and at J to 7 bases, leaving 5 bases not matched to a gene. Looked up from germline, CDR1 is LGHNA and CDR2 is YSLEER. The CDR3 region is CASSPGQGGGYTF. The CDR3 coding sequence is TGCGCCAGCAGCCCTGGACAGGGAGGTGGCTACACCTTC.